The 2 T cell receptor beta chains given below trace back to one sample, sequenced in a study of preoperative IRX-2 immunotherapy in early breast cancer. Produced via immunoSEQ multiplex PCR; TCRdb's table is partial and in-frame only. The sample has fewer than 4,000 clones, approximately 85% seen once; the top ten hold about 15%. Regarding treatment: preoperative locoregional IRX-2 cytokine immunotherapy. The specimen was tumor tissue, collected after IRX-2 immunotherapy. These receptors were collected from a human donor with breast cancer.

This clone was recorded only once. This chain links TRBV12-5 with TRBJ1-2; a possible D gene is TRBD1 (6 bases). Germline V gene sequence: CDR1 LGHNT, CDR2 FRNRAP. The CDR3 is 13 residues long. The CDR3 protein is CATRDIRVYGYTF. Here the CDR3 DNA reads TGTGCCACTCGGGACATTCGCGTGTATGGCTACACCTTC.

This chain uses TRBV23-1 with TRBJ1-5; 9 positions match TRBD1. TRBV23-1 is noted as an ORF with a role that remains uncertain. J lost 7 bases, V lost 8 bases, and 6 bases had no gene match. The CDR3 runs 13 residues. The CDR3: CASSFGQGQPQHF. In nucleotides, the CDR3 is TGCGCCAGCTCCTTCGGACAGGGGCAGCCCCAGCATTTT.